Presented here are 5 T cell receptor beta chains from one specimen sequenced in a study of cytomegalovirus exposure and HLA in healthy donors. PCR primers comprised 60 Vbeta and 13 Jbeta primers. Sequenced by immunoSEQ multiplex PCR; TCRdb stores in-frame clones only, minus some. The table lists nearly 200,000 clones, around 87% of them singletons. Sequenced sample: PBMCs. These receptors came from a man aged 30-40 years in good health and CMV-seronegative.

The chain uses TRBV28 and TRBJ1-5; TRBD1 might be the D (6 bases). Germline assignment: CDR1 MDHEN and CDR2 SYDVKM. The CDR3 contains 18 residues. Deletions cut 4 bases from V and 5 bases from J, with 24 bases between. The CDR3 region has the DNA TGTGCCAGCAGTTCCCGTACGGAGGCGGGGGGCGCCGATCAGCCCCAGCATTTT. Translated: CASSSRTEAGGADQPQHF.

The V and J genes are TRBV28 and TRBJ1-3; D not resolved. Germline lookup yields CDR1 MDHEN and CDR2 SYDVKM. Deletions cut 0 bases from V and 0 bases from J, with 9 bases between. The CDR3 loop spans 16 amino acids. The CDR3 bases are TGTGCCAGCAGTTTATGGCGGCACCCCTCTGGAAACACCATATATTTT. This sequence encodes CASSLWRHPSGNTIYF. The whole variable domain, filled in from reference TRBV28 and TRBJ1-3, reads DVKVTQSSRYLVKRTGEKVFLECVQDMDHENMFWYRQDPGLGLRLIYFSYDVKMKEKGDIPEGYSVSREKKERFSLILESASTNQTSMYLCASSLWRHPSGNTIYFGEGSWLTVV.

V and J are TRBV29-1 and TRBJ2-1; TRBD2 is a possible D gene (6 bases). With 7 bases removed from V and 8 bases from J, the gap between germline ends came to 15 bases. Germline CDR1 reads SQVTM; CDR2 reads ANQGSEA. The CDR3 covers 12 residues. The CDR3 DNA reads TGCAGCGCGGGAGTTCGGTTGGATGAGCAGTTCTTC. Translating gives CSAGVRLDEQFF.

V usage is TRBV20-1 and J usage is TRBJ2-7; D unclear. V was clipped by 4 bases and J by 2 bases, with 3 bases between them. Germline V lookup: CDR1 DFQATT, CDR2 SNEGSKA (reference sequence). CDR3 size: 10 residues. Here the CDR3 DNA reads TGCAGTGCTATAGCCTACGAGCAGTACTTC. Residues: CSAIAYEQYF.

This clone was counted a single time. Here the CDR3 reads CASSKNSGQGPNYGYTF. The DNA for the CDR3 is TGTGCCAGCAGCAAAAACTCGGGACAGGGACCTAACTATGGCTACACCTTC. This sequence joins TRBV7-2 and TRBJ1-2; 9 nucleotides agree with TRBD1. Looked up from germline, CDR1 is SGHTA and CDR2 is FQGNSA. V gave up 5 bases and J gave up 0 bases; unmatched junction bases: 10. The CDR3 has 17 residues.